These T cell receptor beta chains were read from a single sample in a study of OX40 agonist ivuxolimab in advanced cancers. The method was immunoSEQ multiplex PCR; TCRdb's version includes in-frame clones alone and lacks a portion of them. The sample comprises 100,000 to 150,000 clones, just under 95% of which are singletons, and roughly 0.15% rests with the top ten. The specimen was CD4+ or CD8+ T cells sorted from blood, collected in a trial of the OX40 agonist ivuxolimab. The receptors derive from an adult with an advanced solid tumor such as melanoma, head and neck, liver or kidney cancer. CDR3s include the opening cysteine and the closing phenylalanine or tryptophan. Each record gives: D gene, V gene, clone size, CDR3 length, J gene, CDR3 DNA, CDR3 protein. D genes are given only for firm matches. Rows give clone size only sometimes, using once, few, many, or a class for an expanded clone.

d_call: NA; v_call: TRBV11-1; clone_size: NA; cdr3_length: 16; j_call: TRBJ1-1; cdr3_nt: TGTGCCAGCAGCTTAGGGGGGGCCCGGGGTCGGACTGAAGCTTTCTTT; cdr3_aa: CASSLGGARGRTEAFF
d_call: NA; v_call: TRBV5-1; clone_size: NA; cdr3_length: 15; j_call: TRBJ2-3; cdr3_nt: TGCGCCAGCCGACCCCAGGGATCTAGCACAGATACGCAGTATTTT; cdr3_aa: CASRPQGSSTDTQYF
d_call: TRBD1; v_call: TRBV7-8; clone_size: NA; cdr3_length: 13; j_call: TRBJ1-4; cdr3_nt: TGTGCCAGCAGTCGGGACAGGGGTGAAAAACTGTTTTTT; cdr3_aa: CASSRDRGEKLFF
d_call: TRBD1; v_call: TRBV7-6; clone_size: once; cdr3_length: 17; j_call: TRBJ2-3; cdr3_nt: TGTGCCAGCAGCTTAGGTCCCGGGACAGGGAGCACAGATACGCAGTATTTT; cdr3_aa: CASSLGPGTGSTDTQYF
d_call: NA; v_call: TRBV28; clone_size: NA; cdr3_length: 14; j_call: TRBJ2-7; cdr3_nt: TGTGCCAGCAGGGCGCACAGCGCTCGGGACGAGCAGTACTTC; cdr3_aa: CASRAHSARDEQYF
d_call: NA; v_call: TRBV5-4; clone_size: NA; cdr3_length: 18; j_call: TRBJ1-2; cdr3_nt: TGTGCCAGCAGCTTGTCTTGGTCTGACCTCCTAGGTGACTATGGCTACACCTTC; cdr3_aa: CASSLSWSDLLGDYGYTF
d_call: NA; v_call: TRBV7-9; clone_size: NA; cdr3_length: 15; j_call: TRBJ1-1; cdr3_nt: TGTGCCAGCAGCTCGGGAGTAGGGGTGAACACTGAAGCTTTCTTT; cdr3_aa: CASSSGVGVNTEAFF
d_call: NA; v_call: TRBV7-3; clone_size: once; cdr3_length: 14; j_call: TRBJ2-5; cdr3_nt: TGTGCCAGCAGCTTATATGGGGTCAAAGAGACCCAGTACTTC; cdr3_aa: CASSLYGVKETQYF
d_call: NA; v_call: TRBV5-1; clone_size: NA; cdr3_length: 16; j_call: TRBJ2-7; cdr3_nt: TGCGCCAGCAGCTTGTTTGCGGGGGCCAAATCCTACGAGCAGTACTTC; cdr3_aa: CASSLFAGAKSYEQYF
d_call: NA; v_call: TRBV28; clone_size: NA; cdr3_length: 11; j_call: TRBJ1-2; cdr3_nt: TGTGCCAGTTCAATTAACTATGGCTACACCTTC; cdr3_aa: CASSINYGYTF
d_call: NA; v_call: TRBV19; clone_size: NA; cdr3_length: 16; j_call: TRBJ2-5; cdr3_nt: TGTGCCAGTAGTACCGGACTCTCAGGGGCTCAAGAGACCCAGTACTTC; cdr3_aa: CASSTGLSGAQETQYF
d_call: TRBD1; v_call: TRBV7-2; clone_size: NA; cdr3_length: 14; j_call: TRBJ2-5; cdr3_nt: TGTGCCAGCAGCTCCCGACAGGGGTGGCCGACCCAGTACTTC; cdr3_aa: CASSSRQGWPTQYF
d_call: NA; v_call: TRBV11-3; clone_size: NA; cdr3_length: 14; j_call: TRBJ1-1; cdr3_nt: TGTGCCAGCAGCTTAGGGGGCGCGAACACTGAAGCTTTCTTT; cdr3_aa: CASSLGGANTEAFF
d_call: NA; v_call: TRBV15; clone_size: NA; cdr3_length: 16; j_call: TRBJ1-5; cdr3_nt: TGTGCCACCAGCAGAGATCTAGGGGGGGTTGATCAGCCCCAGCATTTT; cdr3_aa: CATSRDLGGVDQPQHF
d_call: TRBD1; v_call: TRBV4-1; clone_size: NA; cdr3_length: 19; j_call: TRBJ1-5; cdr3_nt: TGCGCCAGCAGCCAAGATTTCCAGGGGGCGAACCTTCCGAATCAGCCCCAGCATTTT; cdr3_aa: CASSQDFQGANLPNQPQHF
d_call: NA; v_call: TRBV6-5; clone_size: NA; cdr3_length: 14; j_call: TRBJ1-4; cdr3_nt: TGTGCCAGCAGTTACTCAGGCCATAATGAAAAACTGTTTTTT; cdr3_aa: CASSYSGHNEKLFF
d_call: TRBD1; v_call: TRBV29-1; clone_size: NA; cdr3_length: 12; j_call: TRBJ1-5; cdr3_nt: TGCAGCGCCCGACAGGGGAATCAGCCCCAGCATTTT; cdr3_aa: CSARQGNQPQHF
d_call: TRBD2; v_call: TRBV5-6; clone_size: NA; cdr3_length: 15; j_call: TRBJ2-7; cdr3_nt: TGTGCCAGCAGCAGTTTTCGACTAGCGGCTTCAGAGCAGTACTTC; cdr3_aa: CASSSFRLAASEQYF
d_call: TRBD1; v_call: TRBV2; clone_size: NA; cdr3_length: 13; j_call: TRBJ1-2; cdr3_nt: TGTGCCAGCAGTCGACAGGGGGCTGGTGGCTACACCTTC; cdr3_aa: CASSRQGAGGYTF
d_call: TRBD2; v_call: TRBV12-5; clone_size: NA; cdr3_length: 15; j_call: TRBJ2-5; cdr3_nt: TGTGCTAGTGGTTTAGGACTAGCGGGCGGCGAGACCCAGTACTTC; cdr3_aa: CASGLGLAGGETQYF
d_call: TRBD2; v_call: TRBV7-2; clone_size: NA; cdr3_length: 13; j_call: TRBJ2-1; cdr3_nt: TGTGCCAGCAGTAAGCGGGAAGCGGAAGAGCAGTTCTTC; cdr3_aa: CASSKREAEEQFF
d_call: TRBD1; v_call: TRBV11-2; clone_size: NA; cdr3_length: 14; j_call: TRBJ2-7; cdr3_nt: TGTGCCAGCAGTCCGACAGGGGGCTCCTACGAGCAGTACTTC; cdr3_aa: CASSPTGGSYEQYF
d_call: TRBD1; v_call: TRBV4-2; clone_size: once; cdr3_length: 17; j_call: TRBJ2-3; cdr3_nt: TGTGCCAGCAGCCAAGTAGTCGACAGGGCCGGCACAGATACGCAGTATTTT; cdr3_aa: CASSQVVDRAGTDTQYF